The 10 T cell receptor beta chains below come from one sample, sequenced in a study of blood T cell repertoires in COVID-19. Clones were read by immunoSEQ multiplex PCR, and TCRdb kept only the in-frame ones, dropping some. The sample lists 200,000 to 300,000 clones, over 80% occurring once. Input material: peripheral blood. The receptors come from a woman in her forties who had recovered from COVID-19.

This rearrangement joins TRBV11-2 to TRBJ1-4; 8 bases fit TRBD1. The CDR3 loop spans 16 amino acids. The junction had 11 bases not matched to a gene; V was cut back by 6 bases and J by 5 bases. Germline CDR1 is SGHAT and CDR2 is FQNNGV. CDR3 DNA: TGTGCCAGCAGTCGCGACAGGACAGGGACAAATGAAAAACTGTTTTTT. Translating it yields CASSRDRTGTNEKLFF. Full variable domain (rest looked up from reference TRBV11-2 and TRBJ1-4): EAGVAQSPRYKIIEKRQSVAFWCNPISGHATLYWYQQILGQGPKLLIQFQNNGVVDDSQLPKDRFSAERLKGVDSTLKIQPAKLEDSAVYLCASSRDRTGTNEKLFFGSGTQLSVL.

The CDR3 DNA is TGTGCCAGCGCGGGGGAGACCCAGTACTTC. This translates into CASAGETQYF. The chain has TRBV6-5 and TRBJ2-5; possible D gene TRBD2, 6 bases. Germline CDR1 reads MNHEY; CDR2 reads SVGAGI. Between the trimmed V and J ends, which lost 8 bases and 5 bases, there was a span of 6 bases. This CDR3 is 10 amino acids long.

Of note for this clone: One junction end does not reproduce the germline sequence, and a read error may be involved. The genes are TRBV5-4 and TRBJ2-3; D perhaps matches TRBD1 (6 bases). Germline assignment: CDR1 SGHNT and CDR2 YYREEE (reference sequence). The CDR3 is 13 residues long. CDR3 coding DNA: TGTGCCAGCAGCTCGGACAGCAAAGATACGCAGTATTTT. It yields the protein CASSSDSKDTQYF.

The chain couples TRBV2 to TRBJ1-6, with D unresolved. CDR1 is SNHLY, CDR2 FYNNEI, per germline. The CDR3 is made up of 14 amino acids. V dropped 8 bases and J dropped 6 bases, with 14 bases sitting between them. CDR3 loop: CASANGVSNSPLHF. The CDR3 nucleotides read TGTGCCAGCGCTAACGGAGTGTCTAATTCACCCCTCCACTTT.

V gene TRBV2 combines with J gene TRBJ1-5, with D unclear. The germline CDR1 and CDR2 sequences are SNHLY and FYNNEI. The CDR3 is made up of 19 amino acids. Trimming removed 3 bases at V and 3 bases at J, with 24 bases between. For the CDR3, the DNA is TGTGCCAGCAGTGATCGATTCTATTTCACCGGCCGGGACAATCAGCCCCAGCATTTT. This encodes CASSDRFYFTGRDNQPQHF.

The chain is built from TRBV15 and TRBJ2-5; 9 nucleotides align to TRBD2. Germline V gene lookup returns CDR1 LNHNV and CDR2 YYDKDF (reference sequence). CDR3 length: 16 amino acids. Trimming at V came to 4 bases and at J to 2 bases, leaving 8 bases not matched to a gene. The CDR3 sequence is CATSNFGAGGQETQYF. The CDR3 coding sequence is TGTGCCACCAGCAACTTCGGGGCGGGGGGGCAAGAGACCCAGTACTTC.

This chain connects TRBV5-1 to TRBJ2-7, with D possibly TRBD1 on 5 matching bases. The CDR3 has 14 amino acids. Germline V gene lookup returns CDR1 SGHRS and CDR2 YFSETQ. Trimming shortened V by 6 bases and J by 6 bases, and 19 bases separated the two germline ends. The CDR3 loop is CASKQTNQGSEQYF. In DNA form, the CDR3 reads TGCGCCAGCAAACAAACTAATCAGGGATCCGAGCAGTACTTC.

The chain links TRBV7-9 to TRBJ2-1; a possible D gene is TRBD1 (5 bases). The length of the CDR3 is 13 residues. The V end was cut by 5 bases, the J end by 3 bases, with 8 bases between. CDR1 SEHNR and CDR2 FQNEAQ come from the germline V gene (reference sequence). CDR3 in amino acids: CASSAGYYNEQFF. The CDR3 DNA reads as TGTGCCAGCAGCGCAGGGTACTACAATGAGCAGTTCTTC.

This clone was found once. The V call is TRBV13, the J call TRBJ2-5, with TRBD2 matching over 8 bases. This CDR3 has 15 residues. V shed 1 base and J 2 bases; nucleotides not matched to a gene: 3. Germline V gene data show CDR1 as PRHDT and CDR2 as FYEKMQ (reference sequence). CDR3 bases: TGTGCCAGCAGCTTAGAGCGGGGGCTGCAAGAGACCCAGTACTTC. Translation gives CASSLERGLQETQYF.

V usage is TRBV9 and J usage is TRBJ2-2; D possibly corresponds to TRBD2 (7 bases). Germline V gene sequence: CDR1 SGDLS, CDR2 YYNGEE. CDR3 size: 15 residues. Deletions cut 4 bases from V and 6 bases from J, with 16 bases between. This CDR3 reads CASSYNTGRAGELFF. The CDR3 DNA reads as TGTGCCAGCAGCTATAATACAGGGAGGGCCGGGGAGCTGTTTTTT.